Reported below is one T cell receptor (beta chain). Its cognate antigen is unknown. Naive cells were sorted as CD45RO-, CCR7+, CD27+ and CD95-. The V gene's germline CDR1 is SEHNR and CDR2 FQNEAQ (reference sequence). The CDR3 is 16 amino acids. This sample is drawn from a study of CXCR3-negative and CXCR3-positive naive CD8 T cells. Whole-study findings and limits: Naive cells positive for CXCR3 carried more hydrophobic TRB CDR3s than CXCR3-negative ones.

UMI-tagged TRB cDNA libraries were built via 5' RACE. Reprocessing the 5' RACE reads, TCRdb reports a single entry for every CDR3 protein and omits DNA. The sample table includes about 46,000 distinct CDR3 sequences. The source is a human donor in good health. Some clones in this sample may be carry-over from other donors' samples. The sample comprised naive CXCR3- CD8+ T cells from blood. This sample's subset: CD45RO-CCR7+CD27+CD95- naive CD8+ T cells lacking CXCR3 (TNR3-). The chain is built from TRBV7-9 and TRBJ2-2; with no DNA, the TCRdb D assignment of TRBD1 cannot be verified. The CDR3 sequence: CARGLAGGGYTGELFF.